This TCR beta chain comes out of a study of T cells expressing NK-cell markers. Study-wide background: Source material for TCR beta repertoires consisted of sorted CD3+CD56+NKG2C+, CD3+CD56+NKG2C- and CD3+CD56-NKG2C+ T cells. Findings of the study overall: It remained uncertain whether the expanded NKG2C+ T cell clones were specific for HCMV antigens.

Germline assignment: CDR1 SGHTA and CDR2 FQGNSA. CDR3 length equals 16 residues. TCR beta libraries carry UMIs added by 5'RACE template switching. TCRdb re-called the 5' RACE reads and shows each CDR3 protein once, DNA omitted. The table gives about 440,000 distinct CDR3 sequences; the top ten clones make up less than 7.5% of it. Notes on this clonotype: What it binds is unknown.

Sample: blood T cells: a sorted CD56 or NKG2C T cell subset, CD4+ or CD8+ T cells, or bulk PBMC T cells (not recorded which). This clonotype was sampled from a woman aged 18-70 years in good health. This chain links TRBV7-2 with TRBJ2-7; as DNA is missing, the TRBD2 call by TCRdb cannot be tested. This CDR3 reads CASSLNVGGPLGEQYF.